This T cell receptor (beta chain) derives from a study of blood T cells in healthy people across ages (dated by TCRdb to between 2014 and 2017). General notes on the study: Template switching captured roughly one uniquely barcoded TCR beta cDNA molecule per two T cells in model experiments. To track age-related changes in TCR beta repertoire diversity, the study relied on deep sequencing normalized with unique cDNA molecular identifiers. Four age groups were formed from the donors: young (average 16 years), middle-aged (approximately 42), aged (around 68) and long-lived (roughly 88). To avoid experimental bias, donors of different ages were distributed randomly across sequencing lanes. Using the same blood draw, the study looked at two additional independent replicas of 1 million unique cDNA reads for two donors, one aged 18 to 30 and the other aged 80 or older.

The trim is 2 bases for V and 1 base for J, with a gap of 8 bases between the germline ends. The CDR3 runs 15 residues from the cysteine to the phenylalanine. This entry keeps only the CDR3 DNA: 45 bases, framed from base 1. Library prep was done by 5' RACE. For sequencing, an Illumina HiSeq 2500 was employed. A second PCR of about 6 to 11 cycles was run with a J-beta primer mix and a sample-barcoded 5' primer. A template-switch 5' adaptor carrying 12 random nucleotides introduced a unique molecular identifier onto each TCR beta cDNA molecule. At least 2.5 million CDR3-containing paired-end reads were obtained from each sample. The Mint cDNA synthesis kit, primed by a TRBC-specific oligonucleotide, was used to synthesize first-strand cDNA from all RNA. Following uracil-DNA glycosylase treatment, all cDNA underwent a first 18-cycle PCR with the universal primers M1SS and BC2_uni_R. The published analysis was carried out like this. For normalization, 1 million high-quality reads, each with a distinct molecular identifier, were randomly selected from each sample. Instead of being binned into consensus sequences, reads with shared molecular identifiers were discarded. MiTCR, with a Q25 quality threshold and the strictest error-elimination algorithm, was used for CDR3 identification, clonotype clustering and error correction. A nonparametric unseen species model with Euler transformation was used to estimate lower-bound total TCR beta diversity. The public reads were run again by TCRdb, first through fastp at Q25 and then through MiXCR, and only productive beta chains were kept. Entries that share a CDR3 protein sequence are merged under the most common genes and DNA. These V and J calls are TCRdb output, not the study's own analysis. This sample comprises 550,000 to 750,000 distinct CDR3 sequences, 21% of them detected only once. Of the sample, 3% to 4.5% is held by the ten largest clones.

This clonotype was counted only a few times. Its antigen is still unknown. Base qualities are not at hand, and no much larger clone is one base apart. Donors were a few dozen systemically healthy Caucasian individuals from Russia aged 6 to 90 years. Each donor gave ten milliliters of peripheral blood, collected into EDTA-treated Vacutainer tubes. Ficoll-Paque density-gradient centrifugation was used to isolate PBMCs, with at least 6.5 million per sample. Total RNA, at least 5 micrograms per sample, was extracted from PBMCs with Trizol reagent. For every donor, an aliquot of PBMCs went through flow cytometry to measure the percentages of naive CD45RAhigh/CD27high T cells. Findings and caveats that apply to the study as a whole: Conclusive comparison of naive and antigen-experienced compartments was prevented by the profiling of bulk unsorted PBMCs. Compared with the aged group, the long-lived group had more naive CD4+ T cells, fewer expanded clones and increased TCR diversity, suggesting age selection. Observed TCR beta diversity per million T cells fell roughly linearly with age, and a significant reduction was already apparent by age around 40. Estimates of total diversity based on one million sequenced T cells were regarded as lower bounds and as underestimates. Observed TCR beta diversity correlated strongly with the percentage of naive T cells measured by flow cytometry. Because the CMV infection status of the donors was unknown, age-related changes in expanded clonotypes may potentially have been confounded.

Material: blood. This clonotype was sampled from a man between 70 and 80 years old in good health. The chain is encoded by TRBV12-3 or TRBV12-4 joined to TRBJ2-2; the D gene assignment is perhaps TRBD1 or TRBD2, with each matching 5 bases. The DNA is TGTGCCAGCAGTTTATCGGGGCTGAACACCGGGGAGCTGTTTTTT. The resulting protein is CASSLSGLNTGELFF.